What follows are 13 T cell receptor beta chains derived from one specimen sequenced in a study of PD-1 blockade in mismatch repair-deficient tumors. Sequenced by immunoSEQ multiplex PCR; TCRdb stores in-frame clones only, minus some. Of 95,000 to 150,000 clones in the sample, 86% are singletons; the top ten hold roughly 13%. This material consisted of peripheral blood, taken 44 weeks after starting pembrolizumab. These receptors were taken from an adult with mismatch repair-deficient cancer.

The genes are TRBV30 and TRBJ2-3, with 8 bases fitting TRBD1. This CDR3 has 16 amino acids. J was trimmed by 5 bases and V by 0 bases; bases with no gene match: 10. Germline lookup yields CDR1 GTSNPN and CDR2 SVGIG (reference sequence). The chain's CDR3 is CAWSVGTGGRKDTQYF. The DNA for the CDR3 is TGTGCCTGGAGTGTAGGCACAGGGGGGAGGAAAGATACGCAGTATTTT.

V is TRBV19 and J is TRBJ2-1, with 9 nucleotides matching TRBD1. Germline V lookup: CDR1 LNHDA, CDR2 SQIVND (reference sequence). Trimming at V came to 4 bases and at J to 4 bases, leaving 8 bases not matched to a gene. The CDR3 spans 16 residues. DNA for the CDR3: TGTGCCAGTAGTAGCCGCCGGGACAGGGCGTACAATGAGCAGTTCTTC. Protein product: CASSSRRDRAYNEQFF.

The chain joins TRBV18 to TRBJ2-6; 12 nucleotides line up with TRBD1. J lost 2 bases, V lost 2 bases, and 1 base had no gene match. From germline, CDR1 is KGHSH and CDR2 LQKENI. This CDR3 is built from 17 residues. CDR3 sequence (DNA): TGTGCCAGCTCACCAGGGACAGGGGGCGCTGGGGCCAACGTCCTGACTTTC. Translating gives CASSPGTGGAGANVLTF.

The V gene is TRBV19, the J gene TRBJ2-2; no clear D gene. The germline gives CDR1 LNHDA, CDR2 SQIVND (reference sequence). The CDR3 sequence is 14 residues long. Trimming took off 2 bases at V and 7 bases at J, with 11 bases between the two ends. CDR3 in amino acids: CASSIRVDGGELFF. In DNA form, the CDR3 reads TGTGCCAGTAGTATAAGGGTGGATGGCGGGGAGCTGTTTTTT.

The CDR3: CASSGRRNQPQHF. The DNA of the CDR3 is TGTGCCAGCAGTGGAAGACGAAATCAGCCCCAGCATTTT. The chain links TRBV2 to TRBJ1-5; D is unclear. This CDR3 is built from 13 residues. Germline values: CDR1 SNHLY, CDR2 FYNNEI. Trimming left V 4 bases short and J 4 bases short, with 8 bases between.

This clone was observed a handful of times. This chain connects TRBV5-1 to TRBJ2-7; D possibly corresponds to TRBD1 (6 bases). Trimming shortened V by 0 bases and J by 3 bases, and 7 bases separated the two germline ends. The CDR3 consists of 13 residues. Germline V gene sequence: CDR1 SGHRS, CDR2 YFSETQ. CDR3 protein: CASSLAGVYEQYF. CDR3 in DNA: TGCGCCAGCAGCTTGGCAGGGGTCTACGAGCAGTACTTC.

V usage is TRBV6-5 and J usage is TRBJ2-7; D unclear. V gave up 3 bases and J gave up 12 bases, with 18 bases separating them. Germline V gene sequence: CDR1 MNHEY, CDR2 SVGAGI. CDR3 length equals 13 residues. The CDR3 region is CASSYPSASALYF. In DNA, the CDR3 is TGTGCCAGCAGTTATCCGTCCGCATCGGCGTTGTACTTC.

In nucleotides, the CDR3 is TGTGCCAGCAGCCAAGGGCTAGCGGTGGATACGCAGTATTTT. The encoded protein is CASSQGLAVDTQYF. V usage is TRBV7-2 and J usage is TRBJ2-3; TRBD2 agrees at 7 bases. CDR1 is SGHTA, CDR2 FQGNSA, per germline. This CDR3 spans 14 amino acids. J was trimmed by 6 bases and V by 5 bases; bases with no gene match: 8.

V usage is TRBV5-6 and J usage is TRBJ2-5; 9 nucleotides agree with TRBD2. Germline assignment: CDR1 SGHDT and CDR2 YYEEEE. This CDR3 comprises 13 residues. J was trimmed by 4 bases and V by 2 bases; bases with no gene match: 0. The CDR3 spells CASSLLAGETQYF. The CDR3 nucleotides are TGTGCCAGCAGCTTACTAGCGGGAGAGACCCAGTACTTC.

This chain uses TRBV7-8 with TRBJ2-2; D is unclear. Germline loops: CDR1 SGHVS, CDR2 FQNEAQ. Trimming removed 3 bases from V and 8 bases from J, with 19 bases in between. The CDR3 is 16 amino acids. CDR3 amino acids: CASSFQARLGSGELFF. As DNA, the CDR3 is TGTGCCAGCAGCTTTCAGGCCCGTTTGGGCTCGGGGGAGCTGTTTTTT.

This clone occurred many times. This chain joins TRBV6-1 and TRBJ2-4; 14 bases match TRBD2. J lost 9 bases, V lost 4 bases, and 14 bases had no gene match. The CDR3 spans 18 residues. The germline V gene has CDR1 MNHNS and CDR2 SASEGT. The CDR3 nucleotides are TGTGCCAGCAGTGGTACCCGACTAGCGGGAGGGCCGACGGGCATTCAGTACTTC. Translating it yields CASSGTRLAGGPTGIQYF.

The CDR3 nucleotides read TGTGCCAGCAGTACCCTCCGGGACAGGGGAAGCACAGATACGCAGTATTTT. Its protein is CASSTLRDRGSTDTQYF. The chain carries TRBV2 and TRBJ2-3; TRBD1 aligns across 10 bases. Germline V gives CDR1 SNHLY, CDR2 FYNNEI. CDR3 length: 17 residues. With 5 bases clipped from V and 0 bases from J, the junction kept 8 bases outside the gene matches.

The chain combines TRBV4-1 with TRBJ2-7; D gene unclear. Germline V gives CDR1 MGHRA, CDR2 YSYEKL. The V end lost 6 bases, the J end lost 0 bases, and 15 bases lay between the germline ends. This CDR3 contains 15 residues. The CDR3 loop is CASRQTYISSYEQYF. In DNA form, the CDR3 reads TGCGCCAGCAGGCAGACTTATATAAGCTCCTACGAGCAGTACTTC.